This TCR beta chain is drawn from a study of blood T cell repertoires in COVID-19. About the research overall: Italy, Spain and the United States were the sources of the convalescent and acute COVID-19 samples. Sample material is recorded as cDNA or gDNA derived from T cells, B-cell-depleted T cells, or PBMCs.

Original processing methods: The assay estimated nucleated cells by amplifying reference gene primers. Here immunoSEQ multiplex PCR was the method, and the copy in TCRdb shows in-frame clones only, minus some. The V and J calls and clone size come from that table; D and trimming were worked out from the DNA. The table lists about 200,000 clones, roughly 84% of them singletons. The V and J ends lost 5 bases and 4 bases, in that order; junction bases with no gene match: 3. This CDR3 has 13 residues. Germline CDR1 and CDR2: SGHAT and FQNNGV. The receptor was isolated from a woman aged 80 or over with acute or convalescent COVID-19. The sample was peripheral blood. V usage is TRBV11-2 and J usage is TRBJ2-5; 8 bases align to TRBD1. The CDR3 spells CASSQGQVETQYF. The CDR3 coding sequence is TGTGCCAGCAGCCAGGGACAGGTAGAGACCCAGTACTTC.